This T cell receptor (beta chain) appears in the sequencing data of a study of cytomegalovirus exposure and HLA in healthy donors (dated 2017 in TCRdb). With regard to the full study: According to an earlier analysis of 450 to 650 of the donors, about 180 million T cells yielded 120 million or so unique TCR beta sequences and approximately 300 Gb of sequence data. The study used immunosequencing to profile the T cell repertoires of approximately 640 subjects and linked those repertoires to cytomegalovirus serostatus. High-throughput TCR immunosequencing, statistical association of individual TCRs with disease status, and machine learning were combined to predict cytomegalovirus infection status. The study aimed to test whether signatures of past pathogen exposure could be identified by cataloging public T cell receptors. Among the approximately 400 genotyped donors, about 85% belonged to the genetic ancestry cluster associated with self-reported Caucasian donors. Across around 400 genotyped donors of the cohort, an average of approximately 240,000 unique TCR beta nucleotide sequences per donor were sequenced, and roughly a sixth of those sequences were non-productive. The number of donors typed differed by locus, with roughly 629-640 for A, B, C, DRB1 and DQB1, around 500 for DQA1, 606 for DPA1, and around 430 for DPB1. Rather than drawing on any new phenotypic data, the later analysis identified candidate immune exposures from TCR beta sequences and the way those sequences occurred across donors. Genome-wide SNP genotypes for about three fifths of the 666 donors were used in a later genetic analysis, which treated that subset as a discovery cohort. A separate validation cohort of approximately 130 different subjects was used in addition to the roughly 700-subject first cohort. In a later analysis, previously published TCR beta repertoires from 550 to 700 donors were re-analyzed and high-resolution HLA genotyping was added so that TCR occurrence patterns could be studied. Donor age, sex, ethnicity and CMV serostatus were compiled together with the repertoire data. An early release covering some 640 HLA-typed donors comprised 300 to 350 gigabases of sequencing data and 65 million to 100 million unique TCR sequences. All discovery cohort repertoires had been generated using a single sequencing platform. HLA typing included class I and class II loci at four-digit resolution. In an earlier analysis of roughly 540 of the donors, high-throughput TCR beta sequencing was used to judge whether each TCR beta V gene segment behaved as functional or pseudogenic. Because of strong linkage in the cohort, roughly 5 DR-DQ haplotypes were treated as single units for association and clustering.

To prepare the library, the immunoSEQ multiplex PCR assay was applied. For the multiplex PCR, a mixture combining 60 forward primers for TCR Vbeta segments and 13 reverse primers for TCR Jbeta segments was used. The CDR3 region of rearranged TCR beta genes was amplified from genomic DNA with a multiplex PCR assay. Amplified TCR beta libraries were sequenced as 87-base-pair reads on the Illumina HiSeq System. The paper's data handling went like this. Across the 700 or so repertoires, a later analysis counted approximately 75 million unique TCR beta chains, about 10 million of which were shared by at least two donors. To remove PCR and sequencing errors, raw reads were error-corrected and collapsed into unique sequences using a nearest-neighbor algorithm that merged closely related sequences. CDR3 sequences were aligned to IMGT reference sequences to assign V, D and J gene segments. Each retained sequence needed at least a six-nucleotide match to both a V gene segment and a J gene segment. Rearrangements were classified as productive when the CDR3 lacked stop codons and remained in frame with V and J, and all other rearrangements were classified as non-productive. Following IMGT convention, CDR3 was defined as the stretch from the second conserved V-encoded cysteine up to the conserved J-encoded phenylalanine. In an earlier analysis of roughly 610 of the donors, sequences lacking an unambiguous match to a single V gene segment were excluded. An earlier analysis of some 610 of the donors called V segments functional above 56.7% productive rearrangements and segregating when the between-donor standard deviation exceeded 5%. A statistical classification framework was built to diagnose cytomegalovirus status from the catalog of TCR beta chain sequences. In a later analysis, V and J genes were assigned by comparing TCR nucleotide sequences against IMGT/GENE-DB human TR gene sequences. Using the TCRdist pipeline, a later analysis assigned CDR3 sequences along with most-parsimonious VDJ recombination scenarios. In a later analysis, every TCR beta chain was defined by the combination of its CDR3 amino acid sequence and its V-gene family, and reads without a unique V-gene family were dropped. To address suspected cross-contamination and a sequencing artifact, a later analysis removed a few hundred highly shared, low-generation-probability nucleotide sequences. A later analysis calculated a clonal expansion index for each public chain from normalized within-repertoire ranks of inferred template counts. A later analysis computed generation probabilities with a VDJ recombination model fitted to out-of-frame rearrangements, and checked the results against IGoR. In a later analysis, TCR-TCR, TCR-HLA and TCR-CMV co-occurrence was scored with hypergeometric tests, and a repertoire-size bias correction was applied to TCR pairs. In a later analysis, false discovery rates were estimated by permuting HLA or CMV assignments 20 times. In a later analysis, co-occurring TCRs were grouped with DBSCAN, and TCRdist sequence similarity was added when clustering was performed within HLA-allele-positive subsets. Repertoires with fewer than 30,000 or more than 120,000 public chains, plus five repertoires with anomalous nucleotide sharing, were excluded from co-occurrence clustering. The source is immuneACCESS, and TCRdb retained only in-frame sequences with V and J called. Part of the clones is not carried over; for the studies checked, unresolved V genes explain less than half of this, and the remainder is unexplained. From that table come the V and J calls and clone size; the DNA was used to work out D and trimming. The sample table lists some 170,000 clones, approximately 79% of them with a count of one. The top ten constitute 1.3% to 1.5% of the sample.

The germline V gene supplies CDR1 LGHNA and CDR2 YNFKEQ. V is pared back by 6 bases and J by 7 bases, with 13 bases lying between the germline termini. CDR3 length: 14 amino acids, cysteine to phenylalanine. The DNA shown is the 42-base CDR3, in frame from base 1. A remark on this clone: Its specific antigen is unknown. No base quality values were provided; no much bigger clone lies one nucleotide off.

Overall results and qualifications from the work: Because counts were too low, roughly 16 rarely observed V segments, including chromosome 9 orphons, were excluded from the earlier analysis of 587 of the donors. Correlated functional status among segregating V segments might be attributable to linkage disequilibrium, but an unknown experimental factor could not be ruled out. Cytomegalovirus status was reported to be diagnosed by the classifier with high specificity and sensitivity in both the original and validation cohorts. A further reported finding was that TCR beta sequences accurately predicted the HLA-A and HLA-B alleles for most subjects in the first cohort. A later genetic analysis associated a missense DCLRE1C variant with V-gene and J-gene trimming of TCR beta chains, and an independent cohort replicated the association. Most CMV-associated TCR beta chains appeared to be HLA-restricted in a later analysis, and the HLA associations seemed to be driven largely by CMV exposure. A later genetic analysis reported fewer N-insertions in productive TCRs among donors in an Asian-associated ancestry cluster than the roughly 700-donor mean. The study gave a list of some 150 TCR beta chains associated with cytomegalovirus. Because the 87-base-pair reads could not distinguish some IMGT-functional V segments, including TRBV6-2 and TRBV6-3, those segments were excluded. It was suggested by the authors that the approach could potentially be generalized to other disease states and immunological phenotypes. In vitro tests confirmed that a few of the cytomegalovirus-associated TCR beta chains recognize cytomegalovirus antigens. In an earlier analysis of some 500 of the donors, most TCR beta V segments appeared in productive rearrangements about 90% or about 30% of the time, broadly matching IMGT annotations. Because some donors lacked HLA typing at each locus, the association tests relied only on the typed subset. The only immune exposure information available for the cohort was CMV serostatus. The cohort was sequenced for TCR beta chains only, and without alpha or paired-chain data the features that could be detected were limited. According to a later analysis, TCR association rates differed among HLA loci, with DRB1 alleles showing the most associated TCRs and HLA-C alleles showing the fewest. A cluster of highly shared sequence variants was judged likely to represent a technical artifact of the sequencing pipeline. In a later analysis, several top co-occurrence clusters were reported to appear linked to parvovirus B19, influenza, CMV and Epstein-Barr virus. Presence/absence analyses assumed roughly uniform sequencing depth across donors, an assumption that may not hold. Most TCR sequences were seen in very few donors, while some public TCRs were found in many individuals. In a later analysis, HLA-associated TCR beta chains were found to be more clonally expanded and to have lower generation probabilities than equally common non-associated chains. When HLA alleles, especially DR and DQ, strongly co-occurred, attributing TCR associations to individual alleles was difficult. A later analysis associated some 17,000 TCR beta sequences with specific HLA alleles at a false discovery rate of 0.05.

The cohort consisted of some 730 healthy bone marrow donors. At the time of sampling, all cohort members were nominally healthy, though unrecorded immune exposures were likely present. The donor tested CMV seronegative and was one of the 352 seronegative cohort members. Each donor provided a peripheral blood sample, and peripheral blood mononuclear cells were used for TCR beta sequencing. Genomic DNA was extracted from the blood cell samples with the Qiagen DNeasy Blood Extraction Kit. The clonotype originates from a man aged 55 to 70 in good health and CMV-seronegative. Rearrangement joined TRBV4-2 to TRBJ1-6; the D gene is possibly TRBD1, with 5 bases matching. The source material was PBMCs. This receptor carries the CDR3 CASSQGQGNSPLHF. The nucleotide sequence is given as TGTGCCAGCAGTCAGGGTCAAGGGAATTCACCCCTCCACTTT.